The 18 T cell receptor beta chains presented below share a single source sample, sequenced in a study of T cell repertoires in cytomegalovirus infection. Which antigens these TCRs recognize remains unknown. TCRdb used MiXCR to reprocess the reads, holding one entry per CDR3 protein. The data show roughly 500,000 distinct CDR3 sequences, with 30% to 35% seen just once and roughly a sixth held by the top ten. Sample: cultured PBMCs, taken from culture after CMV antigen stimulation. The source is a human donor in good health (CMV status not recorded). Some clones in this sample may be carry-over from other donors' samples.

As for this clonotype: The junction does not match germline at one end; this may be a read error. The chain is built from TRBV19 and TRBJ2-1, with TRBD2 matching 12 bases. Germline V gene sequence: CDR1 LNHDA, CDR2 SQIVND (reference sequence). This CDR3 has 14 amino acids. CDR3 bases: TGTGCCAGTAGTTTAACCGGGACTAGCGGGTCTCCGGTCTTC. It translates to CASSLTGTSGSPVF.

The count of this clonotype is one. V is TRBV2 and J is TRBJ1-1, with D maybe TRBD1 (6 bases). The CDR3 is made up of 13 amino acids. Trimming stripped 3 bases from V and 7 bases from J, with 12 bases between. CDR1 SNHLY and CDR2 FYNNEI come from the germline V gene. In nucleotides, the CDR3 is TGTGCCAGCAGTGAGTCAGGGGAGGGTGAAGCTTTCTTT. The encoded protein is CASSESGEGEAFF.

This clonotype was observed a few times. The chain has TRBV12-5 and TRBJ2-3, with D perhaps TRBD1 or TRBD2 (5 bases each). Germline V gene sequence: CDR1 LGHNT, CDR2 FRNRAP. This CDR3 is 15 amino acids long. Trimming left V 2 bases short and J 6 bases short, with 15 bases between. CDR3 in DNA: TGTGCTAGTGGTTTGATAGCGAGGGGCTTTGATACGCAGTATTTT. Amino acid sequence: CASGLIARGFDTQYF.

This clonotype has only a few counts. The V call is TRBV7-3, the J call TRBJ2-1; either TRBD1 or TRBD2 may fit D (8 bases each). V shed 3 bases and J shed 2 bases, with 26 bases lying between them. Germline CDR1 is SGHTA and CDR2 is FQGTGA. The CDR3 sequence is 20 residues long. The CDR3 DNA follows: TGTGCCAGCAGCTTTTGGACAGGGCTGGCGCGGGAGGTCACCTACAATGAGCAGTTCTTC. This encodes CASSFWTGLAREVTYNEQFF.

This clonotype was seen a handful of times. Written as DNA, the CDR3 is TGTGCCACCAGTGACCCCGGCCGCGATACGCAGTATTTT. Translation gives CATSDPGRDTQYF. The V gene is TRBV24-1, the J gene TRBJ2-3; D uncertain. The germline gives CDR1 KGHDR, CDR2 SFDVKD. The CDR3 sequence is 13 residues long. Trimming removed 4 bases from V and 6 bases from J, with 10 bases in between.

This clonotype appeared a few times. CDR3 residues: CASALGTPTGETQYF. CDR3 nucleotide sequence: TGCGCCAGCGCCTTGGGGACACCGACGGGGGAGACCCAGTACTTC. The V gene is TRBV5-1, the J gene TRBJ2-5, with D maybe TRBD1 (6 bases). V was cut by 7 bases and J by 5 bases, with 21 bases left in between. CDR1 is SGHRS, CDR2 YFSETQ, per germline. The CDR3 consists of 15 residues.

This clonotype has at least ten counts. This sequence joins TRBV5-6 and TRBJ2-5, with unresolved D. CDR3 length: 15 residues. Per the germline V gene, CDR1 is SGHDT and CDR2 is YYEEEE. Trimming pared 1 base from V and 2 bases from J, leaving 12 bases between. This chain's CDR3 is CASSLWSDRQETQYF. CDR3 DNA: TGTGCCAGCAGCTTGTGGTCAGATCGACAAGAGACCCAGTACTTC.

This clonotype came up a few times. V and J are TRBV7-6 and TRBJ1-1; D perhaps matches TRBD1 (5 bases). Trimming stripped 5 bases from V and 5 bases from J, with 12 bases between. This CDR3 comprises 13 residues. Germline CDR1 reads SGHVS; CDR2 reads FNYEAQ. In DNA, the CDR3 is TGTGCCAGCAGCGACAGACGAGCGACTGAAGCTTTCTTT. Amino acid sequence: CASSDRRATEAFF.

CDR3 sequence reads: CASKAGGYNEQFF. For the CDR3, the DNA is TGTGCCAGCAAAGCGGGAGGCTACAATGAGCAGTTCTTC. The gene calls are TRBV6-2 or TRBV6-3 and TRBJ2-1, with 9 nucleotides matching TRBD2. V shed 7 bases and J 3 bases; nucleotides not matched to a gene: 1. The germline V gene encodes CDR1 MNHEY and CDR2 SVGEGT. The CDR3 consists of 13 residues.

This clonotype was counted ten times or more. The chain has TRBV7-2 and TRBJ1-1; no firm D call. This CDR3 has 13 residues. Deletions cut 5 bases from V and 1 base from J, with 8 bases between. Germline values: CDR1 SGHTA, CDR2 FQGNSA. CDR3 sequence reads: CASSADGNTEAFF. CDR3 sequence (DNA): TGTGCCAGCAGCGCGGACGGGAACACTGAAGCTTTCTTT.

The table lists this clonotype with a few counts. This sequence joins TRBV28 and TRBJ2-3, with D perhaps matching TRBD1 (5 bases). V lost 9 bases and J 2 bases, leaving 18 bases between the germline ends. The CDR3 is 15 amino acids. Germline V lookup: CDR1 MDHEN, CDR2 SYDVKM. The CDR3 is CASFGTGQNTDTQYF. The CDR3 DNA reads as TGTGCCAGTTTTGGAACAGGCCAGAACACAGATACGCAGTATTTT.

As to this clonotype: A much more abundant neighbour one base away suggests this may be a read error. The genes are TRBV7-2 and TRBJ1-2, with TRBD1 as a possible D gene (5 bases). Germline V gives CDR1 SGHTA, CDR2 FQGNSA. This CDR3 spans 13 amino acids. Trimming took 3 bases from V and 4 from J, leaving 9 bases between them. The CDR3 DNA is TGTGCCAGCAGCTTTGAGGGGATCTATGGCTACACCTTC. Translated: CASSFEGIYGYTF.

This clonotype was recorded a few times. The V call is TRBV28, the J call TRBJ2-1; 8 bases align to TRBD2. Germline V CDR1 and CDR2: MDHEN, SYDVKM. Trimming took 1 base from V and 7 from J; bases not matched to a gene: 9. CDR3 length equals 16 residues. The CDR3 bases are TGTGCCAGCAGTTTATTAAGCGGGAGTCGGATGAATGAGCAGTTCTTC. Its protein product is CASSLLSGSRMNEQFF.

The V and J genes are TRBV24-1 and TRBJ2-2, with TRBD2 as a possible D gene (6 bases). V gave up 4 bases and J gave up 6 bases, with 23 bases separating them. The germline CDR1 and CDR2 sequences are KGHDR and SFDVKD. There are 18 residues in the CDR3. CDR3 DNA sequence: TGTGCCACCAGTGACCACGGACTAAAAGGGAGCGTGGCCGGGGAGCTGTTTTTT. Translating it yields CATSDHGLKGSVAGELFF.

V and J are TRBV7-8 and TRBJ1-2; D is unresolved. CDR3 length equals 16 residues. Germline lookup yields CDR1 SGHVS and CDR2 FQNEAQ. V lost 5 bases and J 6 bases, leaving 22 bases between the germline ends. Here the CDR3 DNA reads TGTGCCAGCAGCCCCCGGGGTCGGGCCCTGCGCGATGGCTACACCTTC. Translation: CASSPRGRALRDGYTF.

V and J are TRBV6-1 and TRBJ2-2; 7 positions agree with TRBD1. V shed 8 bases and J 1 base; nucleotides not matched to a gene: 1. Germline V lookup: CDR1 MNHNS, CDR2 SASEGT. The CDR3 has 13 residues. The CDR3 DNA is TGTGCCAGCGACAGGGAGAACACCGGGGAGCTGTTTTTT. Amino acids: CASDRENTGELFF.

In this sample, this clonotype turned up many times. V and J are TRBV7-8 and TRBJ1-1, with TRBD1 as a possible D gene (5 bases). Germline CDR1 SGHVS, CDR2 FQNEAQ. The CDR3 covers 13 residues. The germline V and J ends were trimmed by 3 bases and 5 bases, with 10 bases remaining between them. This chain's CDR3 is CASSFQGVTEAFF. For the CDR3, the DNA is TGTGCCAGCAGCTTTCAGGGAGTGACTGAAGCTTTCTTT. The whole variable domain, remainder taken from reference TRBV7-8 and TRBJ1-1, is GAGVSQSPRYKVAKRGQDVALRCDPISGHVSLFWYQQALGQGPEFLTYFQNEAQLDKSGLPSDRFFAERPEGSVSTLKIQRTQQEDSAVYLCASSFQGVTEAFFGQGTRLTVV.

Only a few counts were recorded for this clonotype. The chain employs TRBV6-1 and TRBJ1-2; D may be TRBD1 (6 bases). The CDR3 totals 13 residues. Germline V lookup: CDR1 MNHNS, CDR2 SASEGT. Deletions cut 6 bases from V and 2 bases from J, with 10 bases between. CDR3 in amino acids: CASSRDKNYGYTF. The CDR3 region has the DNA TGTGCCAGCAGCCGGGACAAGAACTATGGCTACACCTTC.